This T cell receptor beta chain was captured by sequencing in a study of blood T cell repertoires in COVID-19. On the study more broadly: Both acute and convalescent COVID-19 samples were obtained from the United States, Italy and Spain. The analysed material was cDNA or gDNA that came from T cells, B-cell-depleted T cells, or PBMCs.

Germline V gene data show CDR1 as DFQATT and CDR2 as SNEGSKA (reference sequence). This CDR3 spans 14 amino acids. Trimming at V came to 6 bases and at J to 1 base, leaving 6 bases not matched to a gene. The authors' processing: Reference gene primer amplification yielded estimated nucleated cell counts. Profiling relied on immunoSEQ multiplex PCR, and the TCRdb table lists in-frame clones only, not all of them. The V and J calls and clone size are taken from that table; D and trimming were inferred from the DNA. The sample lists almost 250,000 clones; about nine tenths were seen once. V is TRBV20-1 and J is TRBJ2-3; 8 bases align to TRBD2. The TCR was taken from a woman aged 60 to 75 who had recovered from COVID-19. Sequenced: peripheral blood. The chain's CDR3 is CSASSGAGTDTQYF. The CDR3, as DNA: TGCAGTGCCAGTAGCGGGGCGGGCACAGATACGCAGTATTTT.